The present T cell receptor (beta chain) was sequenced within a study of T-cell memory formation after mild COVID-19. Points from the study as a whole: Pre-infection memory already had some responding clones, implying cross-reactive memory joined. There was no confirmation that second-wave clones peaking on day 37 were SARS-CoV-2 specific.

This clonotype showed up many times. What it recognizes is unknown. The authors produced TCR alpha and TCR beta cDNA libraries with sample barcodes and UMIs by 5'RACE using constant-segment primers. From the 5' RACE reads, TCRdb called clonotypes with MiXCR, one entry per CDR3 protein. Here the sample spans around 300,000 distinct CDR3 sequences, roughly 15% being singletons. This CDR3 region has 13 residues. V was clipped by 4 bases and J by 3 bases; unmatched bases: 2. The receptor was isolated from a man aged 18 to 29 who had mild COVID-19 (a few samples of this study predate the infection). Cell type and time point are not known. Sequencing used PBMCs or a T cell subset sorted from them (not recorded which). The rearrangement links TRBV12-3 or TRBV12-4 to TRBJ2-5; 7 nucleotides match TRBD1. CDR3 in DNA: TGTGCCAGCAGTTGGGGACAGAAAGAGACCCAGTACTTC. It translates to CASSWGQKETQYF.